The next 32 T cell receptor beta chains were all read from a single sample in a study of beta chain features in type 1 diabetes. Findings and caveats of the study: Moderately but significantly shorter TCRB CDR3s were found in Type 1 diabetes patients in all four CD4+ subsets.

As every portion of the isolated RNA was reverse transcribed, the sequencing read expressed TCRB transcripts. Repertoires were generated with immunoSEQ multiplex PCR, while TCRdb's copy carries only in-frame clones and drops some. The repertoire includes 60,000 or so clones, around 53% of them detected once, and 2% to 3% sits in the top ten. Antigen specificity for these receptors is unknown. Specimen: Tregs from blood. The receptors stem from a woman aged 35 to 49 with type 1 diabetes.

The chain combines TRBV18 with TRBJ1-3, with D possibly being TRBD1 (5 bases). The V and J ends lost 3 bases and 4 bases respectively, with 13 bases between them. The CDR3 has 15 amino acids. Germline V CDR1 and CDR2: KGHSH, LQKENI. For the CDR3, the DNA is TGTGCCAGCTCACCGACGAGCGGGGCGGGAAACACCATATATTTT. Its protein product is CASSPTSGAGNTIYF.

About this clone itself: This same CDR3 is encoded by further DNA sequences in the sample. This chain joins TRBV19 and TRBJ2-3; possibly TRBD2 for D (6 bases). The germline CDR1 and CDR2 sequences are LNHDA and SQIVND (reference sequence). Trimming took off 3 bases at V and 5 bases at J, with 9 bases between the two ends. The CDR3 loop spans 13 amino acids. The DNA for the CDR3 is TGTGCCAGTAGTATTCAGGGAGGAGATACGCAGTATTTT. Amino acid sequence: CASSIQGGDTQYF.

The rearrangement links TRBV6-5 to TRBJ2-6, with D possibly being TRBD2 (6 bases). This CDR3 is built from 15 residues. Germline values: CDR1 MNHEY, CDR2 SVGAGI. V dropped 6 bases and J dropped 2 bases, with 11 bases sitting between them. The CDR3 DNA reads as TGTGCCAGCAGACTCGGGAGTACTGGGGCCAACGTCCTGACTTTC. Translation: CASRLGSTGANVLTF.

The rearrangement uses TRBV7-8 and TRBJ1-4; no definite D call. With 5 bases removed from V and 7 bases from J, the gap between germline ends came to 5 bases. This CDR3 has 11 residues. Germline CDR1 and CDR2: SGHVS and FQNEAQ. In DNA, the CDR3 is TGTGCCAGCAGCGCAGGTGAAAAACTGTTTTTT. As protein: CASSAGEKLFF.

The rearrangement links TRBV27 to TRBJ1-2, with D possibly TRBD1 on 6 matching bases. Trimming shortened V by 5 bases and J by 4 bases, and 11 bases separated the two germline ends. The CDR3 runs 13 residues. Germline loops: CDR1 MNHEY, CDR2 SMNVEV (reference sequence). The CDR3 loop reads CASSPRGGYGYTF. The CDR3 nucleotides are TGTGCCAGCAGTCCGAGGGGGGGCTATGGCTACACCTTC.

This rearrangement joins TRBV4-3 to TRBJ2-3; 8 bases align to TRBD2. V lost 3 bases, J lost 6 bases, and 5 bases stayed unmatched. Germline CDR1 and CDR2: LGHNA and YSLEER. CDR3 size: 14 residues. The CDR3 region has the DNA TGCGCCAGCAGCCATGGACTAGCACCGGATACGCAGTATTTT. Translated, it gives CASSHGLAPDTQYF.

This chain links TRBV29-1 with TRBJ2-7; D uncertain. There are 13 residues in the CDR3. Germline V CDR1 and CDR2: SQVTM, ANQGSEA. Deletions cut 4 bases from V and 0 bases from J, with 10 bases between. The CDR3 protein is CSVGEASSYEQYF. The CDR3 DNA is TGCAGCGTTGGCGAAGCAAGCTCCTACGAGCAGTACTTC.

This clone appeared a few times. The gene calls are TRBV19 and TRBJ2-5; the match to TRBD1 covers 10 bases. Germline CDR1 LNHDA, CDR2 SQIVND (reference sequence). The ends lost 4 bases at V and 5 bases at J; junction bases unmatched: 13. The CDR3 is 17 residues long. The CDR3 is CASSTLRQGAAWETQYF. CDR3 DNA: TGTGCCAGTAGTACCCTTCGACAGGGGGCGGCTTGGGAGACCCAGTACTTC.

The genes are TRBV7-3 and TRBJ2-1; D may be TRBD2 (6 bases). Per germline, CDR1 SGHTA and CDR2 FQGTGA. The CDR3 totals 15 residues. Trimming removed 2 bases at V and 5 bases at J, with 13 bases between. CDR3 sequence reads: CASSLGAGTHNEQFF. The CDR3 coding sequence is TGTGCCAGCAGCTTAGGGGCCGGGACTCACAATGAGCAGTTCTTC.

The chain joins TRBV2 to TRBJ1-1; D perhaps matches TRBD1 (5 bases). This CDR3 is built from 12 residues. The V end was cut by 3 bases, the J end by 11 bases, with 13 bases between. Germline lookup yields CDR1 SNHLY and CDR2 FYNNEI. The CDR3 nucleotides read TGTGCCAGCAGTGATTTCCAGGGTCGGGCTTTCTTT. Protein product: CASSDFQGRAFF.

The chain uses TRBV27 and TRBJ2-3; TRBD2 matches at 7 bases. The germline V gene has CDR1 MNHEY and CDR2 SMNVEV (reference sequence). Losses at the gene ends were 0 bases for V and 5 bases for J; bases not matched to a gene: 8. This CDR3 spans 16 amino acids. The chain's CDR3 is CASSLSPGWGGDTQYF. CDR3 DNA: TGTGCCAGCAGTTTATCGCCCGGATGGGGGGGAGATACGCAGTATTTT.

The V gene is TRBV7-2, the J gene TRBJ2-5; 9 bases are shared with TRBD1. Per germline, CDR1 SGHTA and CDR2 FQGNSA. The V and J ends lost 5 bases and 5 bases, in that order; junction bases with no gene match: 9. CDR3 length equals 15 residues. The CDR3 loop reads CASSGGRDRVETQYF. The CDR3 coding sequence is TGTGCCAGCAGCGGGGGCCGGGACAGGGTTGAGACCCAGTACTTC.

V and J are TRBV5-1 and TRBJ1-2, with D possibly being TRBD1 (5 bases). Germline CDR1 is SGHRS and CDR2 is YFSETQ. The CDR3 runs 13 residues. With 4 bases removed from V and 3 bases from J, the gap between germline ends came to 10 bases. The CDR3 loop reads CASSPGGDYGYTF. In DNA, the CDR3 is TGCGCCAGCAGCCCCGGGGGGGACTATGGCTACACCTTC.

This chain uses TRBV5-1 with TRBJ2-7, with 8 bases aligning to TRBD2. The germline CDR1 and CDR2 sequences are SGHRS and YFSETQ. The J segment lost 3 bases and the V segment lost 0 bases, leaving 8 bases of the junction unmatched. The CDR3 runs to 16 residues. CDR3 loop: CASSLAGGSPVYEQYF. The CDR3 DNA reads as TGCGCCAGCAGCTTGGCGGGAGGGTCCCCCGTCTACGAGCAGTACTTC.

The chain is built from TRBV19 and TRBJ1-1, with a tentative D call TRBD1 (6 bases). The CDR3 runs 15 residues. V was trimmed by 5 bases and J by 0 bases, leaving 13 bases between them. Germline CDR1 LNHDA, CDR2 SQIVND (reference sequence). The CDR3, as DNA: TGTGCCAGTAGTCCAGGGGACAAAATGAACACTGAAGCTTTCTTT. Amino acids: CASSPGDKMNTEAFF.

The chain carries TRBV7-9 and TRBJ2-1; 11 positions agree with TRBD2. Germline-derived CDR1 and CDR2 are SEHNR and FQNEAQ (reference sequence). The CDR3 runs to 16 residues. V shed 0 bases and J 7 bases; nucleotides not matched to a gene: 5. The chain's CDR3 is CASSLALLAGGNEQFF. The CDR3 DNA follows: TGTGCCAGCAGCTTAGCGCTCCTAGCGGGAGGTAATGAGCAGTTCTTC.

The rearrangement links TRBV6-5 to TRBJ2-2, with D possibly being TRBD1 (6 bases). V was pared by 5 bases and J by 6 bases, with 16 bases between. The CDR3 length is 15 residues. The germline V gene encodes CDR1 MNHEY and CDR2 SVGAGI. CDR3 protein: CASSLPGQSSGELFF. CDR3 DNA: TGTGCCAGCAGTCTCCCGGGACAATCTTCCGGGGAGCTGTTTTTT.

This chain links TRBV9 with TRBJ2-1, with TRBD2 matching over 7 bases. V was pared by 3 bases and J by 9 bases, with 12 bases of the junction left unmatched. The CDR3 has 15 amino acids. CDR1 SGDLS and CDR2 YYNGEE come from the germline V gene. CDR3 bases: TGTGCCAGCAGCGGAGGGACTATACAAACGGGTGAGCAGTTCTTC. Its protein is CASSGGTIQTGEQFF.

V usage is TRBV7-3 and J usage is TRBJ2-5; 11 positions agree with TRBD2. Germline V gene lookup returns CDR1 SGHTA and CDR2 FQGTGA. J was trimmed by 4 bases and V by 5 bases; bases with no gene match: 3. This CDR3 is 14 amino acids long. As DNA, the CDR3 is TGTGCCAGCAGCCCTGGACTAGCGGGAGAGACCCAGTACTTC. Translating it yields CASSPGLAGETQYF.

The rearrangement links TRBV7-9 to TRBJ2-3; D not certain. Looked up from germline, CDR1 is SEHNR and CDR2 is FQNEAQ (reference sequence). V dropped 1 base and J dropped 6 bases, with 8 bases sitting between them. The CDR3 loop spans 13 amino acids. The CDR3 region has the DNA TGTGCCAGCAGCTTAGAGATGAGGGATACGCAGTATTTT. This codes for CASSLEMRDTQYF.

This clone is medium-sized in the sample. The chain links TRBV2 to TRBJ1-5; D may be TRBD1 (5 bases). Trimming pared 2 bases from V and 10 bases from J, leaving 12 bases between. This CDR3 region has 13 residues. CDR1 and CDR2 from the germline V gene are SNHLY and FYNNEI. The CDR3 is CASSERLQGPQHF. The CDR3 DNA reads as TGTGCCAGCAGTGAACGGCTCCAGGGACCCCAGCATTTT.

This clone has just a few counts. The chain is built from TRBV5-1 and TRBJ1-1; 7 bases line up with TRBD1. Trimming took 3 bases from V and 2 from J; bases not matched to a gene: 4. The CDR3 contains 14 residues. In germline, CDR1 is SGHRS, CDR2 YFSETQ. DNA for the CDR3: TGCGCCAGCAGCTGGACAGGAATTAACACTGAAGCTTTCTTT. Amino acids: CASSWTGINTEAFF.

The chain joins TRBV13 to TRBJ1-1; 8 nucleotides align to TRBD1. V lost 8 bases to trimming and J lost 3 bases; unmatched junction nucleotides: 11. This CDR3 is 15 amino acids long. CDR1 PRHDT and CDR2 FYEKMQ come from the germline V gene (reference sequence). CDR3 loop: CASGRAGGWYTEAFF. The CDR3 DNA follows: TGTGCCAGCGGGAGGGCAGGGGGCTGGTACACTGAAGCTTTCTTT.

This clone was observed a single time. The V call is TRBV7-8, the J call TRBJ2-7, with 7 positions matching TRBD2. V shed 5 bases and J 12 bases; nucleotides not matched to a gene: 7. This CDR3 has 11 amino acids. Germline CDR1 SGHVS, CDR2 FQNEAQ. The CDR3 DNA follows: TGTGCCAGCAGCCTATCGGGGGGTTTGTACTTC. Translation gives CASSLSGGLYF.

In this sample, this clone turned up a few times. The chain employs TRBV28 and TRBJ2-7, with TRBD1 identical over 10 bases. The CDR3 sequence is 14 residues long. CDR1 is MDHEN and CDR2 is SYDVKM in the germline V gene. V dropped 6 bases and J dropped 9; count of bases not matched to a gene: 11. The DNA for the CDR3 is TGTGCCAGCAGCCGACAGGGGGCCCCCCAGGGGCAGTACTTC. Protein: CASSRQGAPQGQYF.

Sample share makes this clone medium-sized. V gene TRBV27 combines with J gene TRBJ2-5; no reliable D call. Looked up from germline, CDR1 is MNHEY and CDR2 is SMNVEV (reference sequence). The CDR3 is 14 residues long. V lost 6 bases and J lost 4, with 15 bases in between. The CDR3 spells CASSPSRLGETQYF. CDR3 nucleotides: TGTGCCAGCAGCCCCTCCCGGCTAGGAGAGACCCAGTACTTC.

The chain carries TRBV6-5 and TRBJ1-2; 8 nucleotides line up with TRBD1. V lost 2 bases to trimming and J lost 5 bases; unmatched junction nucleotides: 10. The length of the CDR3 is 16 residues. The germline V gene encodes CDR1 MNHEY and CDR2 SVGAGI. CDR3 sequence reads: CASSYVGTGKSYGYTF. In DNA form, the CDR3 reads TGTGCCAGCAGTTACGTCGGGACAGGCAAATCGTATGGCTACACCTTC.

This sequence joins TRBV6-5 and TRBJ1-1; D gene uncertain. Trimming stripped 4 bases from V and 6 bases from J, with 12 bases between. This CDR3 region has 13 residues. Germline V gene lookup returns CDR1 MNHEY and CDR2 SVGAGI. CDR3 coding DNA: TGTGCCAGCAGTTCCCTAGAGGGTTCTGAAGCTTTCTTT. As protein: CASSSLEGSEAFF.

This sequence joins TRBV7-3 and TRBJ1-1; D remains ambiguous. CDR1 SGHTA and CDR2 FQGTGA come from the germline V gene. The CDR3 has 13 amino acids. The germline V and J ends were trimmed by 4 bases and 0 bases, with 6 bases remaining between them. The DNA for the CDR3 is TGTGCCAGCAGCTATCAAATGAACACTGAAGCTTTCTTT. Its translation: CASSYQMNTEAFF. The full variable domain, completed using reference TRBV7-3 and TRBJ1-1, is GAGVSQTPSNKVTEKGKYVELRCDPISGHTALYWYRQSLGQGPEFLIYFQGTGAADDSGLPNDRFFAVRPEGSVSTLKIQRTERGDSAVYLCASSYQMNTEAFFGQGTRLTVV.

The chain uses TRBV30 and TRBJ1-1, with TRBD1 as a possible D gene (6 bases). CDR1 and CDR2 from the germline V gene are GTSNPN and SVGIG (reference sequence). The CDR3 is 13 residues long. Trimming took 0 bases from V and 8 from J, leaving 13 bases between them. The CDR3 nucleotides read TGTGCCTGGAGTGTGGGAAGGGGGACAGAAGCTTTCTTT. Its protein product is CAWSVGRGTEAFF.

The chain links TRBV5-6 to TRBJ1-6; perhaps TRBD1 as D (6 bases). This CDR3 is built from 14 residues. CDR1 and CDR2 from the germline V gene are SGHDT and YYEEEE. Trimming shortened V by 3 bases and J by 5 bases, and 9 bases separated the two germline ends. CDR3 sequence reads: CASSSGVDNSPLHF. In DNA, the CDR3 is TGTGCCAGCAGCTCAGGGGTCGATAATTCACCCCTCCACTTT.

This chain links TRBV11-2 with TRBJ2-2, with D maybe TRBD2 (6 bases). There are 13 residues in the CDR3. Trimming left V 8 bases short and J 6 bases short, with 13 bases between. Germline V CDR1 and CDR2: SGHAT, FQNNGV. The CDR3 DNA reads TGTGCCAGCCGATACCCGGGGGCCGGGGAGCTGTTTTTT. This codes for CASRYPGAGELFF.